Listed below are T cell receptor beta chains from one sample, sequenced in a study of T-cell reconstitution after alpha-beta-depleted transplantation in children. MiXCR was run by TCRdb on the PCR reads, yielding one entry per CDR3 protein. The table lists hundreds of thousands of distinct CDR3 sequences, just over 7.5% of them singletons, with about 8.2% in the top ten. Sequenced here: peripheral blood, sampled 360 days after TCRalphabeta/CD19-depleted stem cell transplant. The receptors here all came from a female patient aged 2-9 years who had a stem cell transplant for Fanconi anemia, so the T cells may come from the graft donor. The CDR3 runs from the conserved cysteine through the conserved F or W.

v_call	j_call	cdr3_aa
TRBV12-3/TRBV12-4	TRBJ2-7	CASSFRVGASDEQYF
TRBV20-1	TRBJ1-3	CSARGEGNTIYF
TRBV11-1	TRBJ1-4	CASSPTGRRGEKLFF
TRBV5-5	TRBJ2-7	CASSLHLGREDEQYF
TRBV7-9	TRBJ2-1	CASSPLGGSTEQFF
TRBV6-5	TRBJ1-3	CASSYGGPGNTIYF
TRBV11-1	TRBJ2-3	CASSLGFPLAGDTDTQYF
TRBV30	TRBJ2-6	CAWNRFGANVLTF
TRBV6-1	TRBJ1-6	CASSLDWSSYNSPLHF
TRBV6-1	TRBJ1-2	CASSTSQGTSNYGYTF
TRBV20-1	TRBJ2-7	CSAIAGAGTGEQYF
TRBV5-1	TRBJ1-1	CASSLGSVPTEAFF
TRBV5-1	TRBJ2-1	CASSLTSLNYNEQFF
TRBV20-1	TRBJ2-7	CSASPGQGATYEQYF
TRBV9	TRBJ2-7	CASSPHLEGSYEQYF
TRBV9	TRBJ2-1	CASSVHNILAGPTTEQFF
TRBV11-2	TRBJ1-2	CASRGVLGDGYTF
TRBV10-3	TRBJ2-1	CAISPSVGPSGTEQFF
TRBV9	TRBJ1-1	CASSVEAGNFNTEAFF
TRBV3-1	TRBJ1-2	CASSQGQGGNYGYTF
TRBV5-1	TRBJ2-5	CASSTGATETQYF
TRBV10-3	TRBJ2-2	CAITDRGDTGELFF
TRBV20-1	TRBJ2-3	CSASFRSTDTQYF
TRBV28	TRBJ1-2	CASSFLFFVQGLDGYTF
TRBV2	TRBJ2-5	CASRARVQETQYF
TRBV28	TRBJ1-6	CASSLLRGANNSPLHF
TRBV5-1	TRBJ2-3	CASSLSGHPSDTQYF
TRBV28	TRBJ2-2	CASSSLEGDTGELFF
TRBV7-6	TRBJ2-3	CASSAGWRDDTQYF
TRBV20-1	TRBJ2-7	CSARGHPSSYEQYF
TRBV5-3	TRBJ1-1	CARSLERGRGGAEAFF
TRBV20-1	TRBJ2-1	CSARPLSSYNEQFF
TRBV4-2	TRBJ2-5	CASSQDEAVETQYF
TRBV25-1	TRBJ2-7	CASSFRQGQYF
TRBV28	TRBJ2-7	CASRSLNRGSFSYEQYF
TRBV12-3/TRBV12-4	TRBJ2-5	CASSFGRRTVETQYF
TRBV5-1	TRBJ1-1	CASSPMTVNTEAFF
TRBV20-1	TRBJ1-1	CSARDPRGQNTEAFF
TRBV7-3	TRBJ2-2	CASSPGASSTGELFF